A single sample gave rise to the 15 T cell receptor beta chains below, sequenced in a study of identical twins. TCRdb itself ran the 5' RACE reads through MiXCR, one entry per CDR3 protein. Counted here are roughly 150,000 distinct CDR3 sequences, roughly 3.5% occurring once; the ten biggest clones make up more than 6.5%. The sequenced material came from memory T cells sorted from blood. Receptor source: a man aged 18 to 29 in good health.

Concerning this clonotype itself: This sequence may be a read error, since a much larger clone differs from it by one base. The final CDR3 position lacks the conserved phenylalanine or tryptophan, pointing to a likely read error. This rearrangement joins TRBV11-1 to TRBJ1-1; no reliable D call. The CDR3 contains 14 residues. V lost 5 bases and J 0 bases, leaving 10 bases between the germline ends. Per the germline V gene, CDR1 is SGHAT and CDR2 is FQDESV (reference sequence). CDR3 sequence: CASSPRAMNTEAFI. The CDR3 DNA sequence: TGTGCCAGCAGCCCCCGGGCAATGAACACTGAAGCTTTCATT.

This clonotype was recorded at least ten times. This chain joins TRBV15 and TRBJ2-5; possibly TRBD1 for D (6 bases). Trimming took 0 bases from V and 5 from J, leaving 16 bases between them. Per germline, CDR1 LNHNV and CDR2 YYDKDF (reference sequence). The CDR3 totals 16 residues. Here the CDR3 DNA reads TGTGCCACCAGCAGAGATAAGGGGGTCATGTGGGAGACCCAGTACTTC. Translated, it gives CATSRDKGVMWETQYF.

This clonotype came up many times. V gene TRBV4-1 combines with J gene TRBJ2-1, with 10 positions matching TRBD2. This CDR3 region has 15 residues. Trimming took 0 bases from V and 15 from J; bases not matched to a gene: 11. Germline V CDR1 and CDR2: MGHRA, YSYEKL. CDR3 sequence: CASSQDEASGRLRFF. Written as DNA, the CDR3 is TGCGCCAGCAGCCAAGATGAGGCTAGCGGGAGACTCCGGTTCTTC.

This clonotype has a count of ten or more. The V and J genes are TRBV12-3 or TRBV12-4 and TRBJ2-2; D possibly corresponds to TRBD2 (5 bases). The CDR3 covers 15 residues. V was trimmed by 7 bases and J by 1 base, leaving 13 bases between them. The CDR3 DNA follows: TGTGCCAGCACCGCACGGGGAAGGAACACCGGGGAGCTGTTTTTT. It specifies CASTARGRNTGELFF.

This clonotype appeared many times. The V gene is TRBV15, the J gene TRBJ1-1; 7 positions match TRBD1. In germline, CDR1 is LNHNV, CDR2 YYDKDF (reference sequence). There are 15 residues in the CDR3. Trimming took 0 bases from V and 1 from J; bases not matched to a gene: 2. The CDR3 spells CATSRETGKNTEAFF. For the CDR3, the DNA is TGTGCCACCAGCAGAGAGACAGGGAAGAACACTGAAGCTTTCTTT.

The table lists this clonotype with a few counts. J is TRBJ2-2 and V is TRBV2, with D unclear. CDR1 and CDR2 from the germline V gene are SNHLY and FYNNEI. The CDR3 spans 17 residues. V gave up 2 bases and J gave up 1 base, with 14 bases separating them. The CDR3 loop reads CASSERRSRRNTGELFF. CDR3 sequence (DNA): TGTGCCAGCAGTGAAAGACGGTCACGGAGGAACACCGGGGAGCTGTTTTTT.

This clonotype has a count of ten or more. CDR3 in amino acids: CASSPRERRAFF. For the CDR3, the DNA is TGTGCCAGCTCACCAAGGGAGCGGAGAGCTTTCTTT. The V call is TRBV18, the J call TRBJ1-1, with D unresolved. The CDR3 runs 12 residues. The V gene's germline CDR1 is KGHSH and CDR2 LQKENI. V was clipped by 2 bases and J by 10 bases, with 11 bases between them.

This clonotype has a count of ten or more. This chain connects TRBV6-1 to TRBJ2-3; TRBD2 matches 9 bases. This CDR3 has 15 residues. The trim removed 8 bases at V and 4 bases at J, leaving 10 bases unmatched. Germline CDR1 reads MNHNS; CDR2 reads SASEGT. DNA of the CDR3: TGTGCCAGCCATTTGAGCGGGAGGCTCGCAGATACGCAGTATTTT. The encoded protein is CASHLSGRLADTQYF.

This clonotype has only a few counts. The chain employs TRBV6-5 and TRBJ1-1, with TRBD1 matching 8 bases. The CDR3 sequence is 12 residues long. Trimming at V came to 7 bases and at J to 13 bases, leaving 11 bases not matched to a gene. The germline gives CDR1 MNHEY, CDR2 SVGAGI. The CDR3 region has the DNA TGTGCCAGCACAGCCGGACAGGGAGGAGTTTTCTTT. This codes for CASTAGQGGVFF.

This clonotype was observed at least ten times. The chain joins TRBV5-6 to TRBJ2-5, with 7 nucleotides matching TRBD1. The CDR3 spans 13 residues. Trimming took 2 bases from V and 5 from J; bases not matched to a gene: 3. In germline, CDR1 is SGHDT, CDR2 YYEEEE. The CDR3 DNA reads as TGTGCCAGCAGCTTTGACAGGGTCGAGACCCAGTACTTC. Encoded protein: CASSFDRVETQYF.

This clonotype was observed many times. The J gene is TRBJ1-6, the V gene TRBV10-3; 9 bases align to TRBD1. Germline V gene data show CDR1 as ENHRY and CDR2 as SYGVKD. The CDR3 has 14 amino acids. V lost 10 bases, J lost 7 bases, and 8 bases stayed unmatched. Here the CDR3 DNA reads TGTGCCACAACGGGACAGGGAACCAATTCACCCCTCCACTTT. This translates into CATTGQGTNSPLHF.

This clonotype was seen at least ten times. V gene TRBV20-1 combines with J gene TRBJ2-5; no definite D call. In germline, CDR1 is DFQATT, CDR2 SNEGSKA (reference sequence). This CDR3 is built from 11 residues. The V gene lost 6 bases and the J gene lost 5 bases, with 10 bases spanning the gap. The CDR3 loop reads CSATQQETQYF. The CDR3 DNA sequence: TGCAGTGCCACACAACAGGAGACCCAGTACTTC.

This clonotype was observed at least ten times. This chain connects TRBV5-6 to TRBJ2-7; TRBD2 matches at 7 bases. V lost 7 bases, J lost 3 bases, and 7 bases stayed unmatched. The germline gives CDR1 SGHDT, CDR2 YYEEEE. The CDR3 length is 13 residues. The CDR3 nucleotides read TGTGCCAGCGGCAGAGCGGGAATCTACGAGCAGTACTTC. It translates to CASGRAGIYEQYF.

In its sample, this clonotype was seen many times. The chain has TRBV28 and TRBJ2-2; 8 bases are a match to TRBD2. Germline CDR1 is MDHEN and CDR2 is SYDVKM. This CDR3 has 14 amino acids. J was trimmed by 4 bases and V by 11 bases; bases with no gene match: 9. CDR3 loop: CASRSGIGTGELFF. The CDR3 DNA reads as TGTGCCTCTCGTAGCGGGATTGGCACCGGGGAGCTGTTTTTT. The entire variable domain, with the rest obtained from reference TRBV28 and TRBJ2-2, is as follows: DVKVTQSSRYLVKRTGEKVFLECVQDMDHENMFWYRQDPGLGLRLIYFSYDVKMKEKGDIPEGYSVSREKKERFSLILESASTNQTSMYLCASRSGIGTGELFFGEGSRLTVL.

This clonotype was seen repeatedly, ten times or more. V and J are TRBV19 and TRBJ1-1; tentatively, D is TRBD1 (6 bases). The CDR3 length is 12 residues. Germline CDR1 reads LNHDA; CDR2 reads SQIVND (reference sequence). V was shortened by 7 bases and J by 4 bases, with 10 bases between the two germline ends. The CDR3 loop is CASNRVGTEAFF. The CDR3 bases are TGTGCCAGTAACAGGGTCGGCACTGAAGCTTTCTTT.